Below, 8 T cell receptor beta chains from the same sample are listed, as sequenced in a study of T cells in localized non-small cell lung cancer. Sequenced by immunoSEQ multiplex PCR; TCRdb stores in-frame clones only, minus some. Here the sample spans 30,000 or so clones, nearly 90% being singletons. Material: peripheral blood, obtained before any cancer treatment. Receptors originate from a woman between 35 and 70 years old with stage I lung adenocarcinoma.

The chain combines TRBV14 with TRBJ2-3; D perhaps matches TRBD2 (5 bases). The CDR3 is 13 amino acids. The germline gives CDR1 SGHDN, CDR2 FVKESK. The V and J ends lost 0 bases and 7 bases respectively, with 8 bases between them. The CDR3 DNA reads TGTGCCAGCAGCCAAGATCGGGGTTATACGCAGTATTTT. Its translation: CASSQDRGYTQYF.

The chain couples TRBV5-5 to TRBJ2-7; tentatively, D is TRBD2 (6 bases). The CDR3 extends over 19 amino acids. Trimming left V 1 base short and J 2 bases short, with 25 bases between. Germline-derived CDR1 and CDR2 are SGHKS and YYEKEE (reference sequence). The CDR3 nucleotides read TGTGCCAGCAGCTTGCCCCTTCGGGGGACGGGCGAAATAGCCTACGAGCAGTACTTC. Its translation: CASSLPLRGTGEIAYEQYF.

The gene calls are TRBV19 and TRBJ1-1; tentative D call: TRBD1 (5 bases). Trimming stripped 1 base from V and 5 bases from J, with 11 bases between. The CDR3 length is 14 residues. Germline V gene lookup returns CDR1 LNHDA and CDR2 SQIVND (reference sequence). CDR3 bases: TGTGCCAGTAGTATAGGGGGCAGGGCTACTGAAGCTTTCTTT. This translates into CASSIGGRATEAFF.

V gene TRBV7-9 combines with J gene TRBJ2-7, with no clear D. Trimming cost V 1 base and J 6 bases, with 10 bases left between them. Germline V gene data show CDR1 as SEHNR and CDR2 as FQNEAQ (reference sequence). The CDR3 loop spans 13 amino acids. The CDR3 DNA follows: TGTGCCAGCAGCTTAGTTCCCGGACCCGAGCAGTACTTC. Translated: CASSLVPGPEQYF.

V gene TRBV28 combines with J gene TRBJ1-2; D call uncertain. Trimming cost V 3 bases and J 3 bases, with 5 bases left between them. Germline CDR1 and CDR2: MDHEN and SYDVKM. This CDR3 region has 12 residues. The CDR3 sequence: CASSLGYYGYTF. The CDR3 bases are TGTGCCAGCAGTTTGGGTTACTATGGCTACACCTTC.

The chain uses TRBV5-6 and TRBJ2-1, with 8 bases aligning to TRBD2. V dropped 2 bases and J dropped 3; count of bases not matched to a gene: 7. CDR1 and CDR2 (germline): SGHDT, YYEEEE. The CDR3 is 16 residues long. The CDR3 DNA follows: TGTGCCAGCAGCTTTTCCATGCGGGAGGACTACAATGAGCAGTTCTTC. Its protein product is CASSFSMREDYNEQFF.

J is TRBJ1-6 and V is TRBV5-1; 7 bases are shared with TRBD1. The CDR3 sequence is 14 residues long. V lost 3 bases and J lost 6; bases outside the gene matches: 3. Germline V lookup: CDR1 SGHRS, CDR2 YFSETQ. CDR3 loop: CASSSGQPNSPLHF. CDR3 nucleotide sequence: TGCGCCAGCAGCTCGGGACAGCCTAATTCACCCCTCCACTTT.

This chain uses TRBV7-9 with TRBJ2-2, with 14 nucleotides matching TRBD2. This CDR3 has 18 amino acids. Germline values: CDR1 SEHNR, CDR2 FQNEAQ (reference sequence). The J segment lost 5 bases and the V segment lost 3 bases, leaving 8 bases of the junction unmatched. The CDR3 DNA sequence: TGTGCCAGCAGCTTGGAGGGACTAGCGGGAGTATCAACCGGGGAGCTGTTTTTT. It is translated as CASSLEGLAGVSTGELFF. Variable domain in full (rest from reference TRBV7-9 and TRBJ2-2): DTGVSQNPRHKITKRGQNVTFRCDPISEHNRLYWYRQTLGQGPEFLTYFQNEAQLEKSRLLSDRFSAERPKGSFSTLEIQRTEQGDSAMYLCASSLEGLAGVSTGELFFGEGSRLTVL.